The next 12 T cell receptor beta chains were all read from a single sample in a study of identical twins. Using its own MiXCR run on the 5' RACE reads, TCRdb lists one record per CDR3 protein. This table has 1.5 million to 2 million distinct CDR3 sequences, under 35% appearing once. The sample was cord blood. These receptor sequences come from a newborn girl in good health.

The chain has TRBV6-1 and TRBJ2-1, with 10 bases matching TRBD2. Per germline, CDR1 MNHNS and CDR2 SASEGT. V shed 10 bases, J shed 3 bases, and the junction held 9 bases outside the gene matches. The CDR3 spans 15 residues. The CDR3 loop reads CATKLTSGIYNEQFF. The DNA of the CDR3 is TGTGCCACCAAGCTTACTAGCGGGATCTACAATGAGCAGTTCTTC.

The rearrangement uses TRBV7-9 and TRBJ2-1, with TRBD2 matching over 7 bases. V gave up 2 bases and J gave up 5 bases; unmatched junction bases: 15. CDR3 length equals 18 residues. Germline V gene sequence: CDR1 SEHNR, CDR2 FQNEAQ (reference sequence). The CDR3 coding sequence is TGTGCCAGCAGCTTAATAAATTTCTCGCGGGAGAAGGACAATGAGCAGTTCTTC. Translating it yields CASSLINFSREKDNEQFF. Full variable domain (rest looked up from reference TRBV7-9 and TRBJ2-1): DTGVSQNPRHKITKRGQNVTFRCDPISEHNRLYWYRQTLGQGPEFLTYFQNEAQLEKSRLLSDRFSAERPKGSFSTLEIQRTEQGDSAMYLCASSLINFSREKDNEQFFGPGTRLTVL.

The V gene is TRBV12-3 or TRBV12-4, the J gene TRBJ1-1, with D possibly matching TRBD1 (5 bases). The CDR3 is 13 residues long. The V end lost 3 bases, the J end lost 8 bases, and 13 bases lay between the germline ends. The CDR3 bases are TGTGCCAGCAGTTTGCGGGGGACGGGAGAAGCTTTCTTT. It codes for CASSLRGTGEAFF.

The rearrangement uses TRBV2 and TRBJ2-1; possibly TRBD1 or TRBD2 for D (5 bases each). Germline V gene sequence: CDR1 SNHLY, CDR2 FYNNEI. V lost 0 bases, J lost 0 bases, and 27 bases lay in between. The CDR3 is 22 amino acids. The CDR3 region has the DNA TGTGCCAGCAGTGAAGCCAGGGTGGGGGAGTATCGGACCAGCGACTCCTACAATGAGCAGTTCTTC. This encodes CASSEARVGEYRTSDSYNEQFF.

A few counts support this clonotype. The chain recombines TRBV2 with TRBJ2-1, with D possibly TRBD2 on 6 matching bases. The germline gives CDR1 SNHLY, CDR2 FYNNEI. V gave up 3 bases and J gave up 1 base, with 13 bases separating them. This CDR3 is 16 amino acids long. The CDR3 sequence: CASSEWLGSSYNEQFF. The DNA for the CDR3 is TGTGCCAGCAGTGAGTGGCTCGGGAGTTCCTACAATGAGCAGTTCTTC.

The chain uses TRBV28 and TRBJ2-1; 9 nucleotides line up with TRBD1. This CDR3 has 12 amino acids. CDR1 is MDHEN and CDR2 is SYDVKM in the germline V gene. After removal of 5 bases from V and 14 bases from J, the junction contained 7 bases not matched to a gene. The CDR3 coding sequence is TGTGCCAGCAGTATAAGACAGGGGGTAAAGTTCTTC. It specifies CASSIRQGVKFF.

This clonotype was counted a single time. CDR3 nucleotide sequence: TGTGCCAGCAGTTTGATCAGGGTTGATGAGCAGTACTTC. Translated, it gives CASSLIRVDEQYF. This chain joins TRBV28 and TRBJ2-7; TRBD1 might be the D (5 bases). The V and J ends lost 3 bases and 7 bases respectively, with 13 bases between them. Germline CDR1 reads MDHEN; CDR2 reads SYDVKM. This CDR3 is built from 13 residues.

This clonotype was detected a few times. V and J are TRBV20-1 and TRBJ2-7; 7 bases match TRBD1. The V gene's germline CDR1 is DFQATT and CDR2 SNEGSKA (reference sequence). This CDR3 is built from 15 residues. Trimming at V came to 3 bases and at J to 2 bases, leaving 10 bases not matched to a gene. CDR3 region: CSASPTGASPYEQYF. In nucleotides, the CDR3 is TGCAGTGCTAGTCCAACAGGGGCCAGTCCCTACGAGCAGTACTTC.

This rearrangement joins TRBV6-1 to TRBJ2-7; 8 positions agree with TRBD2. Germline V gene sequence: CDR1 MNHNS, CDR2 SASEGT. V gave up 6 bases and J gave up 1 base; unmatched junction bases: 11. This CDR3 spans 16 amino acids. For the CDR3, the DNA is TGTGCCAGCAGCCTCATAACTAGCGGCCTATCCTACGAGCAGTACTTC. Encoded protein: CASSLITSGLSYEQYF.

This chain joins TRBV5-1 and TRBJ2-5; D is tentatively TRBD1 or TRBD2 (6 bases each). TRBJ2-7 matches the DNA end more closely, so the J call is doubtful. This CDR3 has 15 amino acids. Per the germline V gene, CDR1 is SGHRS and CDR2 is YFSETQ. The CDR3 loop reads CASGTGAKPPYEQYF. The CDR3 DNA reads TGCGCCAGCGGGACGGGGGCTAAACCCCCCTACGAGCAGTACTTC.

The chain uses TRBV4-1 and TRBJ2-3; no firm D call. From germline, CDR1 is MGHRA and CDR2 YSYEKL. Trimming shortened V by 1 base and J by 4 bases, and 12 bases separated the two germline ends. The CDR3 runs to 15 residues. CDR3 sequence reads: CASSQVGAFPDTQYF. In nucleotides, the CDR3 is TGCGCCAGCAGCCAAGTCGGTGCTTTCCCAGATACGCAGTATTTT.

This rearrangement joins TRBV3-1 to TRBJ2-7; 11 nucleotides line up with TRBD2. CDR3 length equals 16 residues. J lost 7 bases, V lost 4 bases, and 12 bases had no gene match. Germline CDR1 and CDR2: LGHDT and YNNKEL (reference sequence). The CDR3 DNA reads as TGTGCCAGCAGCCCCACTAGCGGGAGTGGACACAATGAGCAGTACTTC. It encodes CASSPTSGSGHNEQYF.